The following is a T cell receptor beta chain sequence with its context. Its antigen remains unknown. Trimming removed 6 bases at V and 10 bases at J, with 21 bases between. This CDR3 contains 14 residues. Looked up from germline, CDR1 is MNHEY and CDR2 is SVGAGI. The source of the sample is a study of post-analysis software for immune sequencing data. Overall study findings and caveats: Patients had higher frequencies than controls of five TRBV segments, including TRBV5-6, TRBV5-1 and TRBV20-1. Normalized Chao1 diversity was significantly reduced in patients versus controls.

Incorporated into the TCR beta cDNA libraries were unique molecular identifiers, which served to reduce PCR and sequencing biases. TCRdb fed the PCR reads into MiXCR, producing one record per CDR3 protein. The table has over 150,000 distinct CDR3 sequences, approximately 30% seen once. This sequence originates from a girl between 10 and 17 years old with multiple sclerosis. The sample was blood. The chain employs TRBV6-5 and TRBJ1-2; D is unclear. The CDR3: CASSYGLGQSDYTF. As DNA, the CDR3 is TGTGCCAGCAGCTACGGACTAGGGCAAAGTGACTACACCTTC.